This section outlines one TCR beta chain sequence together with its context. Its antigen remains unidentified. The data originate from a study of CD8 T cells in Susac syndrome. From blood CD8+ and CD4+ T cells, the TCR beta chain was sequenced. With random hexamers, reverse transcription was performed on roughly 0.5 to 1 ug of RNA. The amplification used immunoSEQ multiplex PCR on TCR beta CDR3; it spanned 54 Vbeta and 13 Jbeta. TCRdb passed the immunoSEQ multiplex PCR reads through MiXCR, listing each CDR3 protein once. The table has some 130,000 distinct CDR3 sequences, 80% to 85% seen once; the top ten hold 0.45% to 0.65%. The CDR3 totals 12 residues. V was shortened by 6 bases and J by 6 bases, with 9 bases between the two germline ends. The germline V gene encodes CDR1 MNHEY and CDR2 SVGAGI. General study points: It was acknowledged by the study that relatively few individuals were included in its TCR sequencing and HLA analysis.

This TCR came from a human donor with multiple sclerosis. Sequences were obtained from CD8+ T cells from PBMCs. The genes are TRBV6-5 and TRBJ2-4, with D perhaps TRBD2 (5 bases). The CDR3 region has the DNA TGTGCCAGCAGCTCAGAGGGAAACATTCAGTACTTC. Its protein is CASSSEGNIQYF.